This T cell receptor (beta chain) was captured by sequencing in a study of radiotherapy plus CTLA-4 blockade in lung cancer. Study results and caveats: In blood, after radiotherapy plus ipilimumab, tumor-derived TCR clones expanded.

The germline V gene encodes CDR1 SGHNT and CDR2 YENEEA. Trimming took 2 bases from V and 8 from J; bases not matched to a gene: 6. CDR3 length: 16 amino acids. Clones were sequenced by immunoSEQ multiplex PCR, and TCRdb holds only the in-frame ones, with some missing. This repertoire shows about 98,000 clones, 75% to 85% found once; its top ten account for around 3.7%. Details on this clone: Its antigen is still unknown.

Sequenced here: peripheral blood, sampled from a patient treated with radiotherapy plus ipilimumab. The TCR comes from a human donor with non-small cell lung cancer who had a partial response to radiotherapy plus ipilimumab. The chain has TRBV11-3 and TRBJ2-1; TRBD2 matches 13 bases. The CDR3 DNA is TGTGCCAGCAGCTTAAGACTAGCGGGAGGTATAGATGAGCAGTTCTTC. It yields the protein CASSLRLAGGIDEQFF.